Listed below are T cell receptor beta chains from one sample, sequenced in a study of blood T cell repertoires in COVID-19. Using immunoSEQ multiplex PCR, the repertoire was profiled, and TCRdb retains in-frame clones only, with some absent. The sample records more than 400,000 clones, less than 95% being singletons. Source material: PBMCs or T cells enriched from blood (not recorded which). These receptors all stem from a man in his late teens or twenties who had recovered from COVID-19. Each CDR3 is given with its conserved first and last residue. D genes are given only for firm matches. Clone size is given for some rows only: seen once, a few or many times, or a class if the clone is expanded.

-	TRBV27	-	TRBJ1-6	TGTGCCAGGGGGAACAGGGTTCATAATAATTCACCCCTCCACTTT	CARGNRVHNNSPLHF
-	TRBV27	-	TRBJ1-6	TGTGCCAGCAGTTTACCAGGGTATTCACCCCTCCACTTT	CASSLPGYSPLHF
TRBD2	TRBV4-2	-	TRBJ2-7	TGTGCCAGCAGCCTCTCGGGGGGGGGCAAGACATACGAGCAGTACTTC	CASSLSGGGKTYEQYF
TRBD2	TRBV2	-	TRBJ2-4	TGTGCCAGCAGTGAAGGAGCAAGCGGGGGGGCGGTTCAGTACTTC	CASSEGASGGAVQYF
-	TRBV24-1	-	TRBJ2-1	TGTGCCACCAGTGATCCGGGACTCTCCTACAATGAGCAGTTCTTC	CATSDPGLSYNEQFF
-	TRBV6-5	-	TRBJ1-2	TGTGCCAGCAGTCCCAACCGGGATAACTATGGCTACACCTTC	CASSPNRDNYGYTF
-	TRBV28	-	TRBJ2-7	TGTGCCAGCACCGTCGGACAGCCCCTAACTAGGCAGTACTTC	CASTVGQPLTRQYF
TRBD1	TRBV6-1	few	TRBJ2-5	TGTGCCAGCAGTGACAGGGGGCGCGCAGAGACCCAGTACTTC	CASSDRGRAETQYF
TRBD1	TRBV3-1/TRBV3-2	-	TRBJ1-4	TGTGCCAGCAGCCCTCAGGGGGCGCAGGGTGAAAAACTGTTTTTT	CASSPQGAQGEKLFF
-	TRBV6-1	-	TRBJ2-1	TGTGCCAGCAGTGAACCCTTATATGAGCAGTTCTTC	CASSEPLYEQFF
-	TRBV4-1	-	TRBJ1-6	TGCGCCAGCAGCCAAGATTTCCAGGGATTAAATTCACCCCTCCACTTT	CASSQDFQGLNSPLHF
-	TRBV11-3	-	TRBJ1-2	TGTGCCAGCAGCTTTGGTTTGACAGACTATGGCTACACCTTC	CASSFGLTDYGYTF
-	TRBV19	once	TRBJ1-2	TGTGCCAGTACGGATCGGGGGAACGGCGGCTACACCTTC	CASTDRGNGGYTF
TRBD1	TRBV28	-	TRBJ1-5	TGTGCCAGCAGGTCCGGGACAGGGGGCAATCAGCCCCAGCATTTT	CASRSGTGGNQPQHF
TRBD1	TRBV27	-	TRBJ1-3	TGTGCCAGCAGTATACAGGGGGCTTTGGGAAACACCATATATTTT	CASSIQGALGNTIYF
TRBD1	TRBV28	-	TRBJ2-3	TGTGCCAGCAGCTCCTCGGACAGGTTCACAGATACGCAGTATTTT	CASSSSDRFTDTQYF
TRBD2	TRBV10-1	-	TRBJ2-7	TGCGCCAGCAGTGATTTGGCTAGCGGGACGGGTTCGAAATGGTACTTC	CASSDLASGTGSKWYF
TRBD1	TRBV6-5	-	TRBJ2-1	TGTGCCAGCAACGAACAGGGGGCTTCATACAATGAGCAGTTCTTC	CASNEQGASYNEQFF
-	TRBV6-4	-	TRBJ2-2	TGTGCCAGCAGTGACTCTTGGAATAGCGGAGCATCGAACACCGGGGAGCTGTTTTTT	CASSDSWNSGASNTGELFF
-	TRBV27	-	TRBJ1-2	TGTGCCAGCAGGCAGACTGCTAACTATGGCTACACCTTC	CASRQTANYGYTF
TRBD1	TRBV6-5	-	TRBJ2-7	TGTGCCAGCAGTCGTTCACAGGGGGGACCGGGGCAGTACTTC	CASSRSQGGPGQYF
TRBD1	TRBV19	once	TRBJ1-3	TGTGCCAGTAGTACCCCACAGGGGTATTACGGAAACACCATATATTTT	CASSTPQGYYGNTIYF
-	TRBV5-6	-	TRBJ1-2	TGTGCCAGCAGCTTAGTTCGCAGGGCTAACTATGGCTACACCTTC	CASSLVRRANYGYTF
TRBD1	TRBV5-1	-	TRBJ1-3	TGCGCCAGCAAGACAGGGCCGACTGGAAACACCATATATTTT	CASKTGPTGNTIYF
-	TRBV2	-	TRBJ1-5	TGTGCCAGCACTCGGGAATTCAATCAGCCCCAGCATTTT	CASTREFNQPQHF
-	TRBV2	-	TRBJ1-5	TGTGCCAGCAGTGAAGGACTATATCAGCCCCAGCATTTT	CASSEGLYQPQHF
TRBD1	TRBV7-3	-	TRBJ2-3	TGTGCCAGCAGCTTAAGTGACAGGGTAGTCGGTACGCAGTATTTT	CASSLSDRVVGTQYF
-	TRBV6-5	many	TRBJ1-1	TGTGCCAGCAGGGAGAGTAACACTGAAGCTTTCTTT	CASRESNTEAFF
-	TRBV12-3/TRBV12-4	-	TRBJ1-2	TGTGCCAGCAGCCCTGACAGGTTTAACGGCTACACCTTC	CASSPDRFNGYTF
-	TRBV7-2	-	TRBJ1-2	TGTGCCAGCAGCTTAGCCCCCAATCGGGAAGGCTACACCTTC	CASSLAPNREGYTF
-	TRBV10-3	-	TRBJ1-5	TGTGCCATCAGTGAGTCGGTTCCAGGCTCCAATCAGCCCCAGCATTTT	CAISESVPGSNQPQHF
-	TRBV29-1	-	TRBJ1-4	TGCAGCGTTCGTAGCGGGGGTGAAAAACTGTTTTTT	CSVRSGGEKLFF
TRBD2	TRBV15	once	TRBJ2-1	TGTGCCACCAGCACTAGCGGGAGAGGGGGCGGCTCCTACAATGAGCAGTTCTTC	CATSTSGRGGGSYNEQFF
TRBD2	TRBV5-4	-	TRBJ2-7	TGTGCCAGCAGCCTAGCGGGAGTTTACGAGCAGTACTTC	CASSLAGVYEQYF
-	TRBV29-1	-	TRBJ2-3	TGCAGCGTTGTCGAGTTCACTAGCACAGATACGCAGTATTTT	CSVVEFTSTDTQYF
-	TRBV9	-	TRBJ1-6	TGTGCCAGCAGCGCTGCTACCAGGGAGGGGAATTCACCCCTCCACTTT	CASSAATREGNSPLHF
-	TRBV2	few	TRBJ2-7	TGTGCCAGCAGGCTTACGACAGGCTCCTTGAACGGGCAGTACTTC	CASRLTTGSLNGQYF